The rows below give T cell receptor beta chains drawn from one sample of a study of OX40 agonist ivuxolimab in advanced cancers. Repertoires were generated with immunoSEQ multiplex PCR, while TCRdb's copy carries only in-frame clones and drops some. The sample records 45,000 to 55,000 clones, roughly 94% being singletons. Material: CD4+ or CD8+ T cells sorted from blood, obtained in a trial of the OX40 agonist ivuxolimab. The receptor set was obtained from an adult with an advanced solid tumor such as melanoma, head and neck, liver or kidney cancer. CDR3s include the opening cysteine and the closing phenylalanine or tryptophan. Each record gives: V gene, J gene, D gene, CDR3 protein. A D gene is named only where the DNA matches it firmly.

V: TRBV11-2; J: TRBJ2-3; D: -; CDR3: CASSPVRTDTQYF
V: TRBV11-2; J: TRBJ2-3; D: TRBD2; CDR3: CASSLIAGQGKDTQYF
V: TRBV27; J: TRBJ2-7; D: -; CDR3: CASRSLGGREQYF
V: TRBV28; J: TRBJ1-5; D: -; CDR3: CASQKRGYQPQHF
V: TRBV5-1; J: TRBJ2-7; D: -; CDR3: CASSYWGAGYEQYF
V: TRBV5-1; J: TRBJ2-1; D: TRBD1; CDR3: CASSLYQGASYNEQFF
V: TRBV14; J: TRBJ2-7; D: -; CDR3: CASSQEFPTESYEQYF
V: TRBV30; J: TRBJ2-1; D: -; CDR3: CAWSVLASYNEQFF
V: TRBV5-1; J: TRBJ2-7; D: -; CDR3: CASSFGSISNSYEQYF
V: TRBV4-1; J: TRBJ2-1; D: -; CDR3: CASSPETTYNEQFF